This TCR beta chain comes out of a study of breast tumors, draining lymph nodes, adjacent tissues. This CDR3 is 12 amino acids long. V shed 1 base and J shed 11 bases, with 9 bases lying between them. The germline gives CDR1 SEHNR, CDR2 FQNEAQ (reference sequence). Study-wide results and limits: Findings are consistent with lymph node origin and intratumoral expansion of most tumor T cells. Tumor repertoires ranked between lymph nodes and nontumor tissue in diversity, with V and J gene preferences. Tumor and nontumor repertoires were significantly more similar in luminal-like than in basal-like breast cancer. Data only fit, rather than demonstrated, lymph node origin of most tumor T cells.

Breast cancer patients provided tissue from their axillary draining lymph nodes. TCRdb re-called the multiplex PCR reads through MiXCR, storing one row per CDR3 protein. This table holds approximately 230,000 distinct CDR3 sequences, less than 40% found once. As to this clonotype: Its cognate antigen is unknown.

Material: axillary lymph node tissue. This chain joins TRBV7-9 and TRBJ1-5; D remains unclear. The TCR was taken from a female donor with breast cancer. Some clones in this sample may be carry-over from other donors' samples. The CDR3 DNA reads TGTGCCAGCAGCTTAGGGGCAGAGACCCAGCATTTT. Translated: CASSLGAETQHF. Full variable domain (rest looked up from reference TRBV7-9 and TRBJ1-5): DTGVSQNPRHKITKRGQNVTFRCDPISEHNRLYWYRQTLGQGPEFLTYFQNEAQLEKSRLLSDRFSAERPKGSFSTLEIQRTEQGDSAMYLCASSLGAETQHFGDGTRLSIL.